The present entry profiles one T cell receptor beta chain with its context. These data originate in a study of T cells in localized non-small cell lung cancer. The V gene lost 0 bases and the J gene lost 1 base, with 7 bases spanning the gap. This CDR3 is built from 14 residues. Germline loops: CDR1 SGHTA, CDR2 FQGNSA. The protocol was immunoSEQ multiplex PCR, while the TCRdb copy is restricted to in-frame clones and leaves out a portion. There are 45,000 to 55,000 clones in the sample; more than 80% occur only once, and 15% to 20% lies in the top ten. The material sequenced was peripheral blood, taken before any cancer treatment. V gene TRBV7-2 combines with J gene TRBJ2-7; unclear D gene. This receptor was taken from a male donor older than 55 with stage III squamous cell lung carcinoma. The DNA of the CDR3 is TGTGCCAGCAGCTTAGCAATCCTTTCCTACGAGCAGTACTTC. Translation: CASSLAILSYEQYF.